This entry features one T cell receptor (beta chain) sequence. Its antigen remains undetermined. No per-base quality is available; no much larger clone lies one base away. The CDR3 covers 13 residues, taking in both the cysteine and the phenylalanine. Left in the record is the CDR3 DNA by itself, 39 bases read in frame from the first base. The germline V gene provides CDR1 KGHSH and CDR2 LQKENI. V loses 3 bases of germline sequence and J loses 5 bases, and the interval between the two ends is 10 bases. The sample is drawn from a study of T cell responses to AZD1222 COVID-19 vaccine (dated by TCRdb to the early 2020s). Background for the entire study: A total of 230 or so trial participants underwent TCR sequencing, of whom some 210 received two doses of AZD1222 and about 25 received two doses of the MenACWY control vaccine. Trial participants were enrolled by age into subgroups of 18-55, 56-69 and 70-plus years, and about 150, 27 and 61 TCR-sequenced participants, respectively, were included in these subgroups.

Here is what the overall study found, with its caveats: Participants were mostly white British and included more females than males, and it was suggested by the authors that clonal diversity may have been underestimated. No day 14 peak-response samples were available, so repertoires were characterized only after the peak T cell response. Spike-specific TCR breadth and depth rose significantly after two AZD1222 doses compared with day 0 and with MenACWY recipients. Conclusions about previously exposed vaccinees are limited, since just five or six AZD1222 recipients were seropositive for SARS-CoV-2 at baseline. In the small 56-69-year group, the increase in depth fell short of significance, most likely because of low power. Epitopes outside the regions mutated in the B.1.351 and B.1.1.7 variants were reportedly recognized by nearly half of the unique spike-specific TCRs. CD4 TCRs associated with the vaccine covered the entire spike protein, and the dominant responses were in regions 160-218 and 743-854.

The time point label corresponds to: about 28 days (+/-7) after the second vaccine dose. AZD1222 recipients given second doses at about 4 weeks or at about 12 weeks were pooled, since spike-specific TCR depth and breadth were not found to differ between the two schedules. Samples from vaccinated people were obtained from the UK trials COV001 and COV002, which included a single-blind randomized controlled phase 2/3 trial of AZD1222 (ChAdOx1 nCoV-19) in healthy adults. For TCRbeta chain sequencing, PBMC samples were collected from trial participants at day 0 and at day 28 after the second dose. The CDR3 regions of human TCRbeta chains were analyzed by immunosequencing. The study's own analysis went as follows. TCRs in the repertoires were compared against a reference library of SARS-CoV-2-specific TCRs that had been generated with the MIRA antigen-specificity platform. Breadth was defined as the fraction of unique TCRs that were SARS-CoV-2-associated. Depth was defined as the fraction of total T cells that were SARS-CoV-2-associated. Each spike-specific TCR was assigned to its reactive spike region and to a CD4 or CD8 class using the MIRA data. Log10-transformed breadth and depth values were compared by one-way ANOVA with Sidak's multiple comparisons tests. TCRdb limited this immuneACCESS table to in-frame rearrangements with V and J called. A share of clones is missing; checked studies link under half to unresolved V genes, and the rest is unexplained. That table supplies the V and J calls and clone size; D and trimming were determined from the DNA. The table for this sample lists more than 70,000 clones; approximately 91% of them were counted only once. Around 5% of the sample goes to the ten largest clones.

This TCR came from an adult who received the AZD1222 COVID-19 vaccine. Recombination linked TRBV18 to TRBJ1-2; the D gene assignment is ambiguous. The input for sequencing was peripheral blood, taken 28 days after the second AZD1222 dose. In nucleotides, the sequence is TGTGCCAGCTCACCTCCGGGTGGGTATGGCTACACCTTC. Translated, it reads CASSPPGGYGYTF.